The next 14 T cell receptor beta chains were all read from a single sample in a study of blood T cell repertoires in COVID-19. The data were produced by immunoSEQ multiplex PCR, yet TCRdb's version contains in-frame clones alone and is incomplete. The repertoire has about 320,000 clones, 83% of them found once; the top ten carry about 1.2%. Sequenced material: peripheral blood. The receptors come from a woman aged 45 to 65 with acute or convalescent COVID-19.

The CDR3 nucleotides read TGCGCCAGCAGCTTGGCCACACCCGATCTCGCCGGGGAGCTGTTTTTT. Residues: CASSLATPDLAGELFF. V and J are TRBV5-1 and TRBJ2-2, with D hard to call. Germline V gene data show CDR1 as SGHRS and CDR2 as YFSETQ. This CDR3 has 16 amino acids. Trimming took off 0 bases at V and 6 bases at J, with 15 bases between the two ends. Complete variable domain (other parts from reference TRBV5-1 and TRBJ2-2): KAGVTQTPRYLIKTRGQQVTLSCSPISGHRSVSWYQQTPGQGLQFLFEYFSETQRNKGNFPGRFSGRQFSNSRSEMNVSTLELGDSALYLCASSLATPDLAGELFFGEGSRLTVL.

The chain recombines TRBV19 with TRBJ1-3; 7 bases agree with TRBD1. CDR1 LNHDA and CDR2 SQIVND come from the germline V gene (reference sequence). The CDR3 contains 16 residues. V was clipped by 6 bases and J by 2 bases; unmatched bases: 10. The CDR3 nucleotides read TGTGCCAGTAGCCCCGACCCGGGACAGCCTGGAAACACCATATATTTT. Its protein is CASSPDPGQPGNTIYF.

This clone was seen a single time. The rearrangement joins TRBV6-5 to TRBJ1-6; D not resolved. CDR1 is MNHEY and CDR2 is SVGAGI in the germline V gene. Trimming took off 2 bases at V and 7 bases at J, with 6 bases between the two ends. This CDR3 region has 13 residues. DNA of the CDR3: TGTGCCAGCAGTTACGCGTCCAATTCACCCCTCCACTTT. Encoded protein: CASSYASNSPLHF.

The chain combines TRBV7-8 with TRBJ1-1; D not resolved. The CDR3 contains 14 residues. Trimming took off 1 base at V and 0 bases at J, with 6 bases between the two ends. CDR1 is SGHVS, CDR2 FQNEAQ, per germline. The CDR3 sequence is CASSLVQMNTEAFF. The CDR3 bases are TGTGCCAGCAGCTTAGTACAGATGAACACTGAAGCTTTCTTT.

This clone was recorded only once. This chain uses TRBV2 with TRBJ2-2; 9 bases match TRBD1. V lost 8 bases to trimming and J lost 6 bases; unmatched junction nucleotides: 10. The CDR3 runs to 15 residues. In germline, CDR1 is SNHLY, CDR2 FYNNEI. Here the CDR3 reads CASLTGTGGSGELFF. The CDR3 DNA follows: TGTGCCAGCCTCACCGGAACAGGGGGCTCCGGGGAGCTGTTTTTT.

The chain employs TRBV3-1 (or the pseudogene TRBV3-2) and TRBJ2-1; no reliable D call. This CDR3 is built from 14 residues. Germline CDR1 is LGHDT and CDR2 is YNNKEL (reference sequence). V lost 3 bases to trimming and J lost 6 bases, with 12 bases between them. The CDR3 sequence is CASSQGHPFNEQFF. CDR3 DNA sequence: TGTGCCAGCAGCCAGGGCCACCCATTCAATGAGCAGTTCTTC.

The genes are TRBV11-1 and TRBJ2-1; 9 bases line up with TRBD2. This CDR3 spans 15 amino acids. V dropped 4 bases and J dropped 5; count of bases not matched to a gene: 6. The V gene's germline CDR1 is SGHAT and CDR2 FQDESV (reference sequence). The CDR3 DNA sequence: TGTGCCAGCAGCTCTCCGACTAGCGGAGACAATGAGCAGTTCTTC. This gives the protein CASSSPTSGDNEQFF.

This clone came up a few times. The V and J genes are TRBV19 and TRBJ1-4; a weak D match, TRBD1 (6 bases). The germline gives CDR1 LNHDA, CDR2 SQIVND (reference sequence). The V end lost 6 bases, the J end lost 5 bases, and 13 bases lay between the germline ends. The CDR3 consists of 14 residues. In DNA, the CDR3 is TGTGCCAGTAGAGACAGGTCGGGAAATGAAAAACTGTTTTTT. It codes for CASRDRSGNEKLFF.

This clone was detected a few times. J is TRBJ1-4 and V is TRBV6-5; 10 bases match TRBD1. V lost 6 bases to trimming and J lost 8 bases; unmatched junction nucleotides: 9. The CDR3 has 15 residues. The germline V gene has CDR1 MNHEY and CDR2 SVGAGI. The chain's CDR3 is CASRSPGQGWEKLFF. For the CDR3, the DNA is TGTGCCAGCAGGTCCCCGGGACAGGGGTGGGAAAAACTGTTTTTT.

Regarding this clone: The junction differs from germline at one of its ends, possibly a read error. The CDR3 nucleotides are TGTGCCAGCAGCTTGCCCGGGACAGGGGGCCCGAACTTC. It specifies CASSLPGTGGPNF. The rearrangement joins TRBV7-9 to TRBJ1-2; 12 nucleotides align to TRBD1. The CDR3 length is 13 residues. Germline V gene data show CDR1 as SEHNR and CDR2 as FQNEAQ (reference sequence). Drawing the rest from reference TRBV7-9 and TRBJ1-2, the complete variable domain is DTGVSQNPRHKITKRGQNVTFRCDPISEHNRLYWYRQTLGQGPEFLTYFQNEAQLEKSRLLSDRFSAERPKGSFSTLEIQRTEQGDSAMYLCASSLPGTGGPNFGSGTRLTVV.

This chain connects TRBV18 to TRBJ2-1, with 7 bases fitting TRBD1. Trimming took 3 bases from V and 0 from J; bases not matched to a gene: 11. This CDR3 is built from 18 residues. Germline CDR1 is KGHSH and CDR2 is LQKENI. CDR3 nucleotide sequence: TGTGCCAGCTCACCCACTCTCCCGACAGGGATCTCCTACAATGAGCAGTTCTTC. Protein product: CASSPTLPTGISYNEQFF.

This chain joins TRBV7-4 and TRBJ2-3; 9 bases align to TRBD1. Germline V CDR1 and CDR2: SGHVT, SQSDAQ. The CDR3 runs 15 residues. With 7 bases clipped from V and 13 bases from J, the junction kept 18 bases outside the gene matches. CDR3 in amino acids: CASNGKGDRVSGKYF. In nucleotides, the CDR3 is TGTGCCAGCAATGGTAAAGGGGACAGGGTCAGTGGTAAGTATTTT.

This clone was observed a few times. The rearrangement uses TRBV21-1 and TRBJ1-3; the D call of TRBD1 is as the table states it, not checked on the DNA. TRBV21-1 is a pseudogene segment. The CDR3 length is 15 residues. CDR3 nucleotide sequence: TGTGCCAGCAGCCTCCAGGGGGACTCTGGAAACACCATATATTTT. This codes for CASSLQGDSGNTIYF.

The CDR3 DNA reads as TGTGCCAGCAGCTACAGGACGGATTCCTTGGAGACCCAGTACTTC. This translates into CASSYRTDSLETQYF. The chain uses TRBV14 and TRBJ2-5, with a possible D match to TRBD1 (5 bases). CDR3 size: 15 residues. The germline CDR1 and CDR2 sequences are SGHDN and FVKESK. V lost 5 bases and J lost 5, with 18 bases in between.